The TCR beta chain described here comes from a study of cytotoxic CD8 clonotypes in ibrutinib-treated CLL. Study summary: The cohort had ten to eleven relapsed/refractory and over 14 treatment-naive patients, 17 to 18 IGHV unmutated. With a range of 6 to 36, the median treatment time before response samples were taken was eleven to twelve months.

On this clone itself: What it binds is unknown.

Notes on the study in general: T-cell clonality at baseline went above that of age-matched healthy donors and rose and fell with circulating CD8+ T-cell counts. On treatment, the uncommon public clonotypes contracted or remained stable.

Sequencing was performed with immunoSEQ multiplex PCR; in TCRdb, only in-frame clones are kept and a portion is missing. The sample includes 150,000 or so clones, approximately 85% of them seen just once. The sequences come from PBMCs, collected after 24 months of ibrutinib treatment. The sequence came from a human donor with chronic lymphocytic leukemia.

This CDR3 is CASSAQGTRTDTQYF. The CDR3 DNA reads as TGTGCCAGCAGTGCACAGGGGACGAGGACAGATACGCAGTATTTT. This sequence joins TRBV2 and TRBJ2-3; TRBD1 matches at 7 bases. The germline gives CDR1 SNHLY, CDR2 FYNNEI. CDR3 length: 15 residues. The ends lost 4 bases at V and 3 bases at J; junction bases unmatched: 7. Looking up the rest from reference TRBV2 and TRBJ2-3 gives the full variable domain: EPEVTQTPSHQVTQMGQEVILRCVPISNHLYFYWYRQILGQKVEFLVSFYNNEISEKSEIFDDQFSVERPDGSNFTLKIRSTKLEDSAMYFCASSAQGTRTDTQYFGPGTRLTVL.